This TCR beta chain was recorded in a study of STAT5B mutations in CD4+ large granular lymphocyte leukemia. Study outcomes and limitations: Higher CD4+ than CD8+ T-LGLL clonality might reflect small sample size. 8/27 top patient clones versus 2/35 control clones were TRBV06-family. CD4-sorted patient repertoires seemed more clonal than healthy CD4+ repertoires.

The sample holds a few counts of this clone. The antigen remains unidentified. V was cut by 1 base and J by 1 base, with 14 bases left in between. The CDR3 has 16 amino acids. The germline gives CDR1 SNHLY, CDR2 FYNNEI. The method was immunoSEQ multiplex PCR; TCRdb's version includes in-frame clones alone and lacks a portion of them. Altogether some 30,000 clones are present, just under 85% being singletons, with the ten largest covering less than 4.5%. Control samples were healthy donors' buffy coats. The V and J genes are TRBV2 and TRBJ2-7, with D tentatively TRBD1 (6 bases). The receptor's source is a human donor in good health. Sequenced input: CD4+ T cells from blood buffy coats. CDR3 region: CASSEGARGRSYEQYF. The CDR3 DNA sequence: TGTGCCAGCAGTGAAGGGGCCAGGGGCCGGTCCTACGAGCAGTACTTC.